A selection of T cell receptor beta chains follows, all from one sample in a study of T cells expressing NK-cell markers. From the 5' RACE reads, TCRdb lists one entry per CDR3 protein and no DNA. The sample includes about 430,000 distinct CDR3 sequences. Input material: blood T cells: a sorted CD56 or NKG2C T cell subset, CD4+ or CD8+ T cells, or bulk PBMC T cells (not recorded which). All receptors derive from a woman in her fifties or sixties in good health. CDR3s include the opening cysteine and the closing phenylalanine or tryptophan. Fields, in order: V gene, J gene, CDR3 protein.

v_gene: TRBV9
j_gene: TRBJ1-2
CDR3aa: CASSVQGGDGYTF

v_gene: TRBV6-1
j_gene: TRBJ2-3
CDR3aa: CASSESGKWQYF

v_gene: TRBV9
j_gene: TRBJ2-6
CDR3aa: CASSVGGEGANVLTF

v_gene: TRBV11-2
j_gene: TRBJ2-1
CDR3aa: CASSTERFAYNEQFF

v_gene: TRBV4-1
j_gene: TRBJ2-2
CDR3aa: CASSNLQGATGELFF

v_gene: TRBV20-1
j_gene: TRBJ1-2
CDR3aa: CSALGGGGYGYTF

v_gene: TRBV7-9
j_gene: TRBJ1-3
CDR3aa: CASSSSGVIGNTIYF

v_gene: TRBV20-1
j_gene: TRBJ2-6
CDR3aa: CSARAGGSSGANVLTF

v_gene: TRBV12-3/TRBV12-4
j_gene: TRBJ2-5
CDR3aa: CASSLGWTEETQYF

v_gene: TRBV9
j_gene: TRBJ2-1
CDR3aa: CASSSGAYMSNEQFF

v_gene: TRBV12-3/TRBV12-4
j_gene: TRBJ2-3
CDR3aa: CASRPQGSPDTQYF

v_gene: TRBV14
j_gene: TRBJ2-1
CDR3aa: CASSQAHGLAGGQQFF

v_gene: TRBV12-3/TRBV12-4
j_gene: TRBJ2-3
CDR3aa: CASSFGQEHTDTQYF

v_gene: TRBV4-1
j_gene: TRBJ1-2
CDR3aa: CASSQDLGNIPHSNYGYTF

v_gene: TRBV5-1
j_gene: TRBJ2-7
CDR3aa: CASTSTGELEQYF

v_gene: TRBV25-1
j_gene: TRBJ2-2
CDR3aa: CASSDPTGGGTTGELFF

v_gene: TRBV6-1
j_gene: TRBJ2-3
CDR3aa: CASSADFTGSSTDTQYF

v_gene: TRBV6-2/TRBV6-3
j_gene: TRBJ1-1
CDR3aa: CASSFLGQNTEAFF

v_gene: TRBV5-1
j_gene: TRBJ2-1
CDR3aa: CASSSSPNVGLSSYNEQFF

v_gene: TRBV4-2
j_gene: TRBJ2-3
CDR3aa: CASSQEGGSSTDTQYF

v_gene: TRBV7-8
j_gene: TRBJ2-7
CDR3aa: CASSYRLAGVDEQYF

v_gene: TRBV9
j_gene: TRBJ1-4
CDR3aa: CASTATQGNEKLFF

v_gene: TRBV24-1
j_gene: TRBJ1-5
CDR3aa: CATNEGNSNQPQHF

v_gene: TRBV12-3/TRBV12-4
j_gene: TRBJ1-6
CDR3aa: CASSSSGSPLHF

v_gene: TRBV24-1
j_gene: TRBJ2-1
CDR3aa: CATSDRSGETRPGEQFF

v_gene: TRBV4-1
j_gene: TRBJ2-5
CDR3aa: CASSQDGSSGLETQYF

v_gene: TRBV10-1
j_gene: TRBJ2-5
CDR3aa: CASSDQGLWETQYF

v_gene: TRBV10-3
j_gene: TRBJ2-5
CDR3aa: CAISEGLAGAETQYF

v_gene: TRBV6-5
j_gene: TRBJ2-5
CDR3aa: CASRRRGGQETQYF

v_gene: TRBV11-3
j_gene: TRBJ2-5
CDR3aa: CASSRSRKGTQYF

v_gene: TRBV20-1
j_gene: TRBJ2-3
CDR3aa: CSASRAGGSSTDTQYF

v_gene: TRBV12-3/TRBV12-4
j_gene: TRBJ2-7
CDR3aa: CASSTRGAMVEQYF

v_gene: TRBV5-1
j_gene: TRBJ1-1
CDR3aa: CASSLAESTEAFF

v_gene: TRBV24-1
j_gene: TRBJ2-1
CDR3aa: CATSDPSGTSGRNEQFF

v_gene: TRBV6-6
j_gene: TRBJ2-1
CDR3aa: CAIAGGNEQFF

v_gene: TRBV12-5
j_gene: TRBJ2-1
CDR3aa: CASGLLILAGENEQFF

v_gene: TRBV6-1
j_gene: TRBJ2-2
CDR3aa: CASRWGRDGELFF

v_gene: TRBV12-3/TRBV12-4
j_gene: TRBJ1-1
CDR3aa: CASSSPSPFAEAFF

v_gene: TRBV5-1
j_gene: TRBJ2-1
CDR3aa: CASTLAQYNEQFF

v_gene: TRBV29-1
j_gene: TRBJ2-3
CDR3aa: CSVEPSTVSDTQYF

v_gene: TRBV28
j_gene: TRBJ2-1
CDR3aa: CASNWGGFQFF

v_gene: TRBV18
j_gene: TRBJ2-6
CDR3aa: CASSPLGQGANVLTF

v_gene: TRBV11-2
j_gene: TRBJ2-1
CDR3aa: CASSLAGITYNEQFF

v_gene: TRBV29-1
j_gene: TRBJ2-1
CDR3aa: CSVDVRTRSFNEQFF

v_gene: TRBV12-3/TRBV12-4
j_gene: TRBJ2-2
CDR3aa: CASSLDPGTRRGELFF

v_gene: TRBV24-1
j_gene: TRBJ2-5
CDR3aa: CATSDSSGRASQYF

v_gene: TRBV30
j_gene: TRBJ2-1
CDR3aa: CAWSVLSGRAGNEQFF

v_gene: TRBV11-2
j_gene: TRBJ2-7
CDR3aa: CASSPTLAGGYEQYF

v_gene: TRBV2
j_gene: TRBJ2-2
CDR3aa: CASSGTAIKLGELFF